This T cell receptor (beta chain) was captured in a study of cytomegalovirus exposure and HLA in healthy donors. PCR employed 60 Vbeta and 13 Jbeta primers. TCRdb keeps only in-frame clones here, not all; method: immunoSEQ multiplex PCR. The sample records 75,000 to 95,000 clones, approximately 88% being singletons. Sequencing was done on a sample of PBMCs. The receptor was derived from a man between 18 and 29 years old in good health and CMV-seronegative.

The CDR3, as DNA: TGTGCCAGCAGCCACTCGTCCCTCTCGACAGGGGGATTTGACTATGGCTACACCTTC. It codes for CASSHSSLSTGGFDYGYTF. V and J are TRBV7-9 and TRBJ1-2; 9 bases match TRBD1. Germline V CDR1 and CDR2: SEHNR, FQNEAQ (reference sequence). J lost 3 bases, V lost 5 bases, and 19 bases had no gene match. The CDR3 length is 19 residues.